The next 3 T cell receptor beta chains were all read from a single sample in a study of shared clonotypes between healthy human individuals (dated by TCRdb to about 2020). The method behind the library was the immunoSEQ multiplex PCR assay. Sourced from immuneACCESS, this table was stored by TCRdb with only in-frame sequences that have V and J called. A share of the clones is absent; for the studies checked, an unresolved V gene accounts for under half, and the remainder has no known explanation. This sample is represented by roughly 700,000 clones; around 90% of them were singletons. The ten largest make up 30% to 40% of the sample. The sequencing sample was made of memory CD8+ T cells from PBMCs. The intended sense of this specimen's cell subset or site label: CD45RO+ cells pooled with CCR7-negative TemRA cells. These receptor sequences come from a man aged 18 to 29 in good health. Some clones in this sample may be carry-over from other donors' samples.

The chain joins TRBV4-1 to TRBJ2-5; D possibly corresponds to TRBD1 (6 bases). Germline CDR1 MGHRA, CDR2 YSYEKL. This CDR3 comprises 13 residues. Between the trimmed V and J ends, which lost 4 bases and 5 bases, there was a span of 11 bases. CDR3 residues: CASSPRQGETQYF. The CDR3 nucleotides read TGCGCCAGCAGCCCTAGGCAGGGGGAGACCCAGTACTTC.

CDR3 loop: CASQRRGTEAFF. The CDR3, as DNA: TGTGCCAGCCAGCGACGGGGCACTGAAGCTTTCTTT. This chain joins TRBV27 and TRBJ1-1; D gene unclear. Trimming removed 8 bases from V and 4 bases from J, with 11 bases in between. The CDR3 spans 12 residues. Per the germline V gene, CDR1 is MNHEY and CDR2 is SMNVEV (reference sequence).

This clone occurred once. The chain recombines TRBV19 with TRBJ2-7; TRBD2 matches 14 bases. CDR1 is LNHDA and CDR2 is SQIVND in the germline V gene (reference sequence). V shed 4 bases and J 3 bases; nucleotides not matched to a gene: 2. The CDR3 length is 15 residues. The chain's CDR3 is CASSTGTSGSYEQYF. CDR3 sequence (DNA): TGTGCCAGTAGTACCGGGACTAGCGGGAGCTACGAGCAGTACTTC.